The source of this T cell receptor (beta chain) is a study of response to subunit inactivated influenza vaccine (dated by TCRdb to the late 2010s). Concerning the study at large: Deep quantitative profiling of the T cell receptor repertoire was used in the study to follow responses to a trivalent subunit inactivated influenza vaccine.

About this clonotype itself: Its antigen is not yet known. It has no much larger one-base neighbor in the sample; base qualities were not kept.

Receptors were amplified or captured by RT-PCR. Sequenced on an Illumina HiSeq 2500. TCRdb reanalyzed the raw reads on its own, using fastp at Q25 for trimming and MiXCR for clone calling, and kept in-frame beta chains. Rows matching on CDR3 protein sequence are summarized as one entry with the most common DNA and genes. In this sample the table shows around 200,000 distinct CDR3 sequences, about 15% of which occur a single time. Roughly 24% of the sample comes from the top ten. The germline V gene (reference sequence) provides CDR1 DFQATT and CDR2 SNEGSKA. Trimming costs V 0 bases and J 6 bases, and their ends lie 1 base apart. Counted from cysteine to phenylalanine, this CDR3 has 10 amino acids. Only the CDR3 region is kept as DNA, spanning 30 bases read in frame from base 1. The full study reports these points: It was suggested by the authors that each seasonal influenza vaccination may recruit only a limited number of new T cells.

This sequence was found in a man over 45 who received an inactivated influenza vaccine. Donor details come from another sample of the same person, matched by shared clones. The sequencing used CD8+ T cells sorted from PBMCs, collected around 5 days after vaccination. The sequence joins TRBV20-1 to TRBJ2-3; the D gene is unclear. The DNA reads as follows: TGCAGTGCTAGAGATGATACGCAGTATTTT. It codes for CSARDDTQYF.